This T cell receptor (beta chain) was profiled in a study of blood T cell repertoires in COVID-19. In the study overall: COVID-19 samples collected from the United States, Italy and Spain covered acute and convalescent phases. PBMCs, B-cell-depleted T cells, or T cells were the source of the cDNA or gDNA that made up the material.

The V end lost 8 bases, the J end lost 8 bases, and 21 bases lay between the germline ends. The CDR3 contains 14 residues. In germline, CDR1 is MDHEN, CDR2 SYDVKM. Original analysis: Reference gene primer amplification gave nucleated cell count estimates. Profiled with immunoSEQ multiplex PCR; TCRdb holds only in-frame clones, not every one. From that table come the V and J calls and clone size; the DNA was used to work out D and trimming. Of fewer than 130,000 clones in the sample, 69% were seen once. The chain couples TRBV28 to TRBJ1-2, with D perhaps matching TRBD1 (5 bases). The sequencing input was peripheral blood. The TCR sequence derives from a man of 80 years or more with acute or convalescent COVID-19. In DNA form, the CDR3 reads TGTGCCAGCCGGACTCAGGGAGGTCCTAAGGGCTACACCTTC. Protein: CASRTQGGPKGYTF.